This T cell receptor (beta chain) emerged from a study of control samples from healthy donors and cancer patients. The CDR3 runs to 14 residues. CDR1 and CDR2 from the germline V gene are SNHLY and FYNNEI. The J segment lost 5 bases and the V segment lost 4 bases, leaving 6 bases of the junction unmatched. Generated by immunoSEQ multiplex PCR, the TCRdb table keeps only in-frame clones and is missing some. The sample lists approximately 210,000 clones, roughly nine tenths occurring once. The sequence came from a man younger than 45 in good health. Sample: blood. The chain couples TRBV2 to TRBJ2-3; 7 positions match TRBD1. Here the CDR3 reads CASSVDRAEDTQYF. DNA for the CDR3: TGTGCCAGCAGTGTTGACAGGGCGGAAGATACGCAGTATTTT.